The clone carrying this T cell receptor (beta chain) was counted at least ten times. What it recognizes is unknown. This CDR3 comprises 11 residues. Trimming took 4 bases from V and 10 from J, leaving 10 bases between them. Exclusion of a patient resulted from uncontrolled infection, other autoimmune disease, pregnancy or lactation. Each diagnosis was grounded in clinical symptoms, serum thyroxine and TRAb, thyroid ultrasound, and orbital computed tomography. There were TCR beta CDR3 regions amplified from RNA transcripts. The study used the HTBI primer set for a first-round RT-PCR of the TCR CDR3. A single record per CDR3 protein comes from TCRdb applying MiXCR to the multiplex PCR reads. Of approximately 610,000 distinct CDR3 sequences in the sample, 16% were seen once. The sample originates from a study of T cells in Graves' hyperthyroidism and ophthalmopathy. General observations from the study: In the blood, most expanded thyroid clonotypes above 0.001 appeared as well.

Sample: blood. The genes are TRBV12-3 or TRBV12-4 and TRBJ1-1; D remains ambiguous. The sequence was collected from a woman aged 18-30 years with Graves' hyperthyroidism. CDR3 bases: TGTGCCAGCAGTTACGCCTGGATAGCTTTCTTT. This codes for CASSYAWIAFF.